This TCR beta chain comes out of a study of cytomegalovirus exposure and HLA in healthy donors. At the level of the study: Per a later analysis, the roughly 690 first-cohort and approximately 120 validation repertoires shared one platform. Study outcomes and limitations: Reportedly, diagnosis of cytomegalovirus status by the classifier showed high specificity and sensitivity. In vitro, three CMV-associated chains proved specific for CMV antigens.

It was the roughly 110-subject validation cohort, separate from the approximately 620-subject first cohort, to which the donors belonged. Turning to this clone: As yet, its antigen is unknown.

This CDR3 is built from 12 residues. Germline CDR1 is MNHNY and CDR2 is SVGAGI (reference sequence). The J segment lost 9 bases and the V segment lost 5 bases, leaving 4 bases of the junction unmatched. Sequencing used immunoSEQ multiplex PCR; TCRdb keeps in-frame clones, though not all of them. The sample lists about 330,000 clones, roughly 89% seen once, with under 0.85% in the top ten. The chain carries TRBV6-6 and TRBJ2-1, with 7 bases identical to TRBD2. The clonotype originates from a young woman in good health and CMV-seronegative. The sample taken for sequencing was PBMCs. CDR3 nucleotide sequence: TGTGCCAGCAGTGCCCTAGCGGTTGAGCAGTTCTTC. Amino acids: CASSALAVEQFF.